These T cell receptor beta chains were read from a single sample in a study of OX40 agonist ivuxolimab in advanced cancers. Produced via immunoSEQ multiplex PCR; TCRdb's table is partial and in-frame only. The table lists about 93,000 clones, 90% to 95% of them singletons, with approximately 2.9% in the top ten. Sample: CD4+ or CD8+ T cells sorted from blood, taken in a trial of the OX40 agonist ivuxolimab. The origin of the receptors is an adult with an advanced solid tumor such as melanoma, head and neck, liver or kidney cancer. CDR3s include the opening cysteine and the closing phenylalanine or tryptophan. The D gene is left open where the match is weak. Where a row states a size, it is once, few, many or the class of an expanded clone; other rows omit it.

j_call,v_call,clone_size,d_call,cdr3_nt,cdr3_aa
TRBJ2-7,TRBV6-1,.,TRBD1,TGTGCCAGCAGTGAACGGTTTCGGGACAGAATCTACGAGCAGTACTTC,CASSERFRDRIYEQYF
TRBJ2-7,TRBV4-3,.,.,TGCGCCAGCAGCCAAGATGAAGGGTTCTACGAGCAGTACTTC,CASSQDEGFYEQYF
TRBJ2-1,TRBV7-3,.,TRBD2,TGTGCCAGCAGCCCCTCCGGGACTACCTACAATGAGCAGTTCTTC,CASSPSGTTYNEQFF
TRBJ1-2,TRBV2,.,.,TGTGCCAGCAGTGAATGGGGCGGGCCTAGGGGCTATGGCTACACCTTC,CASSEWGGPRGYGYTF
TRBJ1-5,TRBV6-5,.,.,TGTGCCAGCAGTTACTCAAGTCGAAATCAGCCCCAGCATTTT,CASSYSSRNQPQHF
TRBJ2-3,TRBV7-6,once,.,TGTGCCAGCAGCTTAGAGGGAGCGGCAGATACGCAGTATTTT,CASSLEGAADTQYF
TRBJ1-1,TRBV27,.,TRBD1,TGTGCCAGCAGCCCCGGGACAGAGATATTTGAAGCTTTCTTT,CASSPGTEIFEAFF
TRBJ1-2,TRBV15,.,TRBD1,TGTGCCACCAGCTCTCGGACAGGGCGGGGCTATGGCTACACCTTC,CATSSRTGRGYGYTF
TRBJ2-1,TRBV4-1,once,TRBD2,TGCGCCAGCAGCCAAGATTGGCGGGGGGGTTACAATGAGCAGTTCTTC,CASSQDWRGGYNEQFF
TRBJ2-7,TRBV9,.,.,TGTGCCAGCAGCGTAGGGACAGCGAATTCCTACGAGCAGTACTTC,CASSVGTANSYEQYF